This T cell receptor beta chain derives from a study of cytomegalovirus exposure and HLA in healthy donors. Regarding this clone: Antigen unknown.

Study findings and constraints: The finding came from a later analysis; first-cohort TCR clusters tended to co-occur in the roughly 120 validation repertoires. With high specificity and sensitivity, the classifier reportedly diagnosed cytomegalovirus status.

CDR3 size: 16 residues. Trimming stripped 5 bases from V and 0 bases from J, with 11 bases between. Germline CDR1 reads SGHAT; CDR2 reads FQNNGV. Clones were read by immunoSEQ multiplex PCR, and TCRdb kept only the in-frame ones, dropping some. The sample holds over 130,000 clones, around 87% seen once. What was sequenced was PBMCs. The chain is built from TRBV11-2 and TRBJ2-6; D call uncertain. This TCR came from a man aged 18 to 35 in good health and CMV-seropositive. CDR3 sequence: CASSLRRSSGANVLTF. The CDR3 DNA reads as TGTGCCAGCAGCCTACGCCGATCCTCTGGGGCCAACGTCCTGACTTTC.